This T cell receptor beta chain was recorded in a study of blood T cells in healthy people across ages. The germline CDR1 and CDR2 sequences are MNHNS and SASEGT. The CDR3 contains 18 residues. Deletions cut 6 bases from V and 1 base from J, with 25 bases between. About this clonotype itself: The antigen remains unidentified.

Then a second PCR, running about 7 to 11 cycles, was carried out with a sample-barcoded 5' primer and a J-beta primer mix. Every sample produced at least 2.5 million CDR3-containing paired-end reads. TCRdb re-called the 5' RACE reads with MiXCR, one entry per CDR3 protein. The sample has about a million distinct CDR3 sequences; roughly 43% are singletons. Study-level results: CMV status of donors was not determined, possibly confounding expanded clonotype changes.

The source material was blood. This chain connects TRBV6-1 to TRBJ2-7; perhaps TRBD1 as D (6 bases). The origin of this receptor is a man aged 30-40 years in good health. In DNA, the CDR3 is TGTGCCAGCAGGACAGGTTTGCACCATAGAAAAATATCCTACGAGCAGTACTTC. Translated, it gives CASRTGLHHRKISYEQYF.